This entry describes one T cell receptor beta chain. The antigen is not known. These data originate in a study of T cells in Graves' hyperthyroidism and ophthalmopathy. Study-level points and caveats: Before onset, ophthalmopathy was predicted by the model a median approximately 6.6 months earlier. The majority of expanded thyroid clonotypes above 0.001 also appeared in blood.

The diagnostic basis comprised clinical symptoms, serum thyroxine and TRAb, thyroid ultrasound and orbital computed tomography. The CDR3 covers 13 residues. Per the germline V gene, CDR1 is SEHNR and CDR2 is FQNEAQ (reference sequence). Trimming cost V 3 bases and J 4 bases, with 9 bases left between them. RNA transcripts provided the source from which TCR beta CDR3 regions were amplified. When the TCR CDR3 underwent first-round RT-PCR, the HTBI primer set was used. In TCRdb, the multiplex PCR reads were re-called with MiXCR into one record per CDR3 protein. This sample has about 540,000 distinct CDR3 sequences, with approximately 44% found just once.

This sequence joins TRBV7-9 and TRBJ1-2; D remains unclear. This clonotype was sampled from a woman between 18 and 30 years old with Graves' hyperthyroidism. What was sequenced was peripheral blood or thyroid tissue (not recorded which). The CDR3 is CASSLGSLYGYTF. In DNA form, the CDR3 reads TGTGCCAGCAGCTTGGGCAGCCTCTATGGCTACACCTTC.